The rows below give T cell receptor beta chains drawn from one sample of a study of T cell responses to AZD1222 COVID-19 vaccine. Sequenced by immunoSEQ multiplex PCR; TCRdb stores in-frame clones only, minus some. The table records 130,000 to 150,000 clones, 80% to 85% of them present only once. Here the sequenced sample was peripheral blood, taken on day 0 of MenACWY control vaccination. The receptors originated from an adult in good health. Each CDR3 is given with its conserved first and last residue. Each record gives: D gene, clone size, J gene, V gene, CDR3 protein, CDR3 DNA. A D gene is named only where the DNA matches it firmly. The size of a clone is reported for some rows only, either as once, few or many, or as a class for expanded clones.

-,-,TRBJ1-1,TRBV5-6,CASLPVAGATEAFF,TGTGCCAGCCTCCCCGTAGCTGGGGCAACTGAAGCTTTCTTT
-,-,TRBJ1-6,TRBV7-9,CASSPRAESPLHF,TGTGCCAGCAGCCCCAGGGCCGAATCACCCCTCCACTTT
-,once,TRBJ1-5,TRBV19,CASSMGSNQPQHF,TGTGCCAGTAGTATGGGTAGCAATCAGCCCCAGCATTTT
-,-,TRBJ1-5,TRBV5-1,CASRPTPNQPQHF,TGCGCCAGCAGACCGACACCAAATCAGCCCCAGCATTTT
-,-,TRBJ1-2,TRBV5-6,CASSPLSRTYGYTF,TGTGCCAGCAGCCCCTTGAGCAGAACCTATGGCTACACCTTC
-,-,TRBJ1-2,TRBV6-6,CASSYSEVGGAGYTF,TGTGCCAGCAGTTATTCTGAGGTGGGAGGGGCTGGCTACACCTTC
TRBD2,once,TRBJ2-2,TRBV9,CASSDRAGGDGELFF,TGTGCCAGCAGCGACCGAGCGGGGGGTGACGGGGAGCTGTTTTTT
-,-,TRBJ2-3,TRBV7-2,CASSLVRRGPKNTDTQYF,TGTGCCAGCAGCTTAGTGCGGCGGGGGCCCAAAAACACAGATACGCAGTATTTT
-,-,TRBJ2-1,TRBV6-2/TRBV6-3,CASSYWPSGSYNEQFF,TGTGCCAGCAGTTACTGGCCTAGTGGATCCTACAATGAGCAGTTCTTC
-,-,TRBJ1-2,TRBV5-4,CASSLRRNYGYTF,TGTGCCAGCAGCTTGCGACGGAACTATGGCTACACCTTC
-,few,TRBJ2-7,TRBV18,CASSPNAPGQGTKEQYF,TGTGCCAGCTCTCCGAACGCCCCAGGTCAGGGTACGAAGGAGCAGTACTTC
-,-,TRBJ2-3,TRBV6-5,CASGRNTDTQYF,TGTGCCAGTGGGCGCAACACAGATACGCAGTATTTT
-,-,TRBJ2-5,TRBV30,CAWREETQYF,TGTGCCTGGAGGGAAGAGACCCAGTACTTC
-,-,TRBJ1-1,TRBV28,CASSLGGGKEAFF,TGTGCCAGCAGTTTAGGGGGGGGGAAGGAAGCTTTCTTT
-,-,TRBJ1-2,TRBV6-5,CASRTDYGYTF,TGTGCCAGTCGGACAGACTATGGCTACACCTTC
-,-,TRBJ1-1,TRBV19,CASNNLQNTEAFF,TGTGCCAGTAATAATCTCCAGAACACTGAAGCTTTCTTT
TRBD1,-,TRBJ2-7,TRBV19,CASSIRDRGSYEQYF,TGTGCCAGTAGTATCCGGGACAGGGGGTCCTACGAGCAGTACTTC
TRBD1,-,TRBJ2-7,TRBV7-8,CASSLWDRGTYEQYF,TGTGCCAGCAGCTTATGGGACAGGGGTACCTACGAGCAGTACTTC
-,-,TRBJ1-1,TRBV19,CASSIRGREETEAFF,TGTGCCAGTAGTATTAGAGGCAGGGAGGAGACTGAAGCTTTCTTT
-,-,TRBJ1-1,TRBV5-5,CASIWGLGKNTEAFF,TGTGCCAGCATCTGGGGGTTGGGGAAGAACACTGAAGCTTTCTTT
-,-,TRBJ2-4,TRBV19,CASSIFVGRGSENIQYF,TGTGCCAGTAGTATTTTCGTTGGCAGAGGCTCGGAAAACATTCAGTACTTC
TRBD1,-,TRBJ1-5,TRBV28,CASSFSGQGHQPQHF,TGTGCCAGCAGTTTCTCTGGACAGGGCCATCAGCCCCAGCATTTT
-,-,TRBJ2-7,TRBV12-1,CASSCQAYEQYF,TGTGCCAGCAGCTGCCAAGCCTACGAGCAGTACTTC
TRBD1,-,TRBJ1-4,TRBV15,CATSRDTDRGGREKLFF,TGTGCCACCAGCAGAGATACGGACAGGGGAGGTAGAGAAAAACTGTTTTTT
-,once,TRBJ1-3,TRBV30,CAWTVQSGNTIYF,TGTGCCTGGACCGTACAATCTGGAAACACCATATATTTT
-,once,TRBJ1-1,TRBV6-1,CASSDGLGRYTEAFF,TGTGCCAGCAGTGACGGACTCGGTCGTTACACTGAAGCTTTCTTT
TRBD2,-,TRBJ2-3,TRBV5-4,CASSSGTSGGLTTDTQYF,TGTGCCAGCAGCTCTGGGACTAGCGGGGGCCTAACCACAGATACGCAGTATTTT
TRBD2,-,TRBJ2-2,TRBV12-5,CASGTSGLARNTGELFF,TGTGCTAGTGGGACCTCGGGACTAGCGCGGAACACCGGGGAGCTGTTTTTT